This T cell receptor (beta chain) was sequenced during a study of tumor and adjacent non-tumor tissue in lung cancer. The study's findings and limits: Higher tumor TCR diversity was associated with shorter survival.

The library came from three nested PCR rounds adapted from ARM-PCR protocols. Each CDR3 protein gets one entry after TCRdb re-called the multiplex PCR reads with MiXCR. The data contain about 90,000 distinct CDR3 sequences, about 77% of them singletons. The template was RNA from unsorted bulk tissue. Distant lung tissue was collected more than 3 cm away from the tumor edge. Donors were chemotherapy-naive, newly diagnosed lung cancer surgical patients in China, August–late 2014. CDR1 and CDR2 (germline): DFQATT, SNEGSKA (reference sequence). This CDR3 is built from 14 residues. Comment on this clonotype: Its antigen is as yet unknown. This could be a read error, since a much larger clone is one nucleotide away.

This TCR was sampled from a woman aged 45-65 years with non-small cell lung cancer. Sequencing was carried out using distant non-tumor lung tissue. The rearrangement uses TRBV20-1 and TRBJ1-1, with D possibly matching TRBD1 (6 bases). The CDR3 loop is CSARDQGSDTEAYF. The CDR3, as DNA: TGCAGTGCTAGAGATCAGGGGTCTGACACTGAAGCTTACTTT.